This T cell receptor beta chain was documented in a study of shared clonotypes between healthy human individuals (dated by TCRdb to 2018 to 2020). Describing the broader study: The cohort comprised a couple of women and three men aged 18 to 49 years. To increase sequencing depth and limit assay-specific biases, different laboratories used diverse techniques to prepare libraries and sequence TCR repertoires. Between about 0.8 and 9.5 billion PBMCs per donor were obtained by leukapheresis. To estimate repertoire size and how much clonotypes are shared between individuals, the study performed deep sequencing of blood TCR repertoires from 4 to 6 healthy adults. For each donor, CD4 naive and CD4 memory were each run on three plates, CD8 naive on two plates, and CD8 memory on one plate. Study-wide findings and limitations: Rarefaction of sorted-subset datasets indicated incomplete sequencing despite the large sequencing depth. About 5% of naive CD4, around 4% of naive CD8, roughly 2.5% of memory CD4, and 0.35% to 0.5% of memory CD8 clonotypes were shared across a few donors. The small number of donors limited the genetic and exposure-history diversity represented. Naive subsets generally had larger estimated clonotype richness than memory subsets did. Compared with non-shared clonotypes, the clonotypes found in all four sorted-subset donors had higher generation probabilities. Sampling was restricted to blood, and TCR repertoires in tissue are likely to differ from TCR repertoires in blood. Pairwise subsampling indicated that sequencing depth was expected to affect the degree of clonotype sharing among donors.

CD8 naive samples were CD45RO-negative cells positively selected for CCR7, giving a CD45RA+CCR7+ population that excluded TemRA cells. Healthy HIV-negative adults with no recently reported acute infections or vaccinations were included as donors. Every donor was a Caucasian adult residing in Nashville, Tennessee, USA. After blood collection by leukapheresis, PBMCs were isolated using Ficoll-Histopaque density gradient centrifugation and then cryopreserved in the vapor phase of liquid nitrogen. Analytical flow cytometry was used to check the purity and quantity of every magnetically sorted T cell population. From each sorted fraction, genomic DNA was isolated and quantified by UV absorbance on a Nanodrop 2000c. As regards this clone: Its antigen specificity is not known. Base qualities are not recorded, but no much larger clone differs from it by a single base.

Using the deep immunoSEQ assay, multiplex PCR amplified TCR CDR3 regions from genomic DNA. For each cell subset, the extracted genomic DNA was distributed evenly across all wells of several immunoSEQ 96-well plates, and each plate served as one replicate. For sorted subsets, approximately 0.2 ug of genomic DNA, equivalent to around 31,000 T cell genomes, went into each replicate PCR. The purified libraries were quantified using a Qubit 3.0 fluorometer, sized with a Bioanalyzer 2100, and then quantified again using the KAPA Library Quantification kit. Every immunoSEQ 96-well plate was sequenced on a separate single-read 150-cycle Illumina NextSeq 550 flow cell. Under the source paper's analysis protocol: Because the immunoSEQ output held only junctional sequences and lacked quality scores, the filtering could not match the filtering applied to full-length reads. To assign V/J genes and CDR3, sequences were annotated against IMGT germline references using PyIR, a Python wrapper for IgBLAST v1.9. Reads were filtered out if the reads had weak V/J assignments (E-value above 1e-6), no CDR3, stop codons, out-of-frame junctions, or ambiguous translated residues. V3J clonotypes were defined as sequences sharing an identical inferred V gene, J gene, and CDR3 amino acid sequence. Percentage overlap between repertoires was calculated by dividing the number of shared unique clonotypes by the size of the smaller repertoire. RTK rarefaction, the Chao1 estimator, and Recon v2.1 estimates of unobserved clonotypes were used to assess repertoire richness. For all TCRbeta clonotypes obtained by the gDNA method from a few donors, generation probabilities were computed with OLGA. In TCRdb, the immuneACCESS table is reduced to in-frame sequences with V and J assigned. These tables do not hold every clone; where another copy was compared, an unresolved V gene accounts for under half, and the others remain unexplained. V and J calls plus clone size are reproduced from that table; the DNA served to infer D and trimming. This sample lists hundreds of thousands of clones; roughly 95% were detected once. The ten largest account for roughly 0.12% of the sample.

This receptor was obtained from a woman aged 30 to 39 in good health. Sequenced input: naive CD8+ T cells sorted from blood. This specimen's cell subset or site label, per the study, means: CD45RA+CCR7+.

At the DNA level, the sequence is TGTGCCAGCAGTTTACACCCCACTAGCGGGAGTGAGACCCAGTACTTC. It codes for CASSLHPTSGSETQYF. This receptor chain uses TRBV27 and TRBJ2-5; 11 central bases correspond to TRBD2. Trimming leaves V shorter by 2 bases and J shorter by 5 bases, with the junction holding 7 bases beyond the gene matches. From the cysteine up to the phenylalanine, the CDR3 has a length of 16 residues. Of all the DNA, just the CDR3 is kept, 48 bases in frame from base 1. Reading the germline V gene (reference sequence) gives CDR1 MNHEY and CDR2 SMNVEV.